The source of this T cell receptor (beta chain) is a study of beta chain features in type 1 diabetes. Study results and limitations: The naive, central memory and Treg TCRB repertoires looked more alike in patients than they did in healthy donors. Shorter templates may be favored by PCR, equally so in patients and controls. Researchers report that Type 1 diabetes patients had moderately but significantly shorter TCRB CDR3s across all four CD4+ subsets.

In this sample, this clone turned up a few times. Its antigen is unidentified. Sorted cells reached over 95% purity in every population. The CDR3 covers 16 residues. V lost 0 bases, J lost 7 bases, and 7 bases stayed unmatched. Germline CDR1 is GTSNPN and CDR2 is SVGIG (reference sequence). Reverse transcription of all isolated RNA meant that expressed TCRB transcripts were sequenced. TCRdb keeps only in-frame clones here, not all; method: immunoSEQ multiplex PCR. Here the sample spans around 360,000 clones, roughly 13% being singletons. The chain employs TRBV30 and TRBJ2-2, with 11 bases lining up with TRBD2. The specimen sequenced was naive CD4+ T cells from blood. This clonotype originated in a woman aged 18-29 years with type 1 diabetes. This chain's CDR3 is CAWSVGNLAGGGELFF. The CDR3 region has the DNA TGTGCCTGGAGTGTAGGGAACCTAGCGGGAGGCGGGGAGCTGTTTTTT.